These 2 T cell receptor beta chains came from one sample sequenced in a study of shared clonotypes between healthy human individuals. Sequencing used immunoSEQ multiplex PCR; TCRdb keeps in-frame clones, though not all of them. Of roughly 2.2 million clones in the sample, about nine tenths were seen once. The sample consisted of naive CD4+ T cells from PBMCs. Subset of the sample: CD45RA+ positively selected. The receptor source for this set is a man between 18 and 35 years old in good health. Some clones in this sample may be carry-over from other donors' samples.

The chain employs TRBV6-1 and TRBJ1-1; 9 bases are a match to TRBD1. The CDR3 sequence is 15 residues long. The V gene's germline CDR1 is MNHNS and CDR2 SASEGT. Trimming cost V 6 bases and J 1 base; bases outside gene matches: 6. The CDR3 region is CASSKQGATNTEAFF. CDR3 nucleotide sequence: TGTGCCAGCAGCAAACAGGGGGCAACGAACACTGAAGCTTTCTTT.

The gene calls are TRBV6-5 and TRBJ1-2, with D uncertain. The V end was cut by 2 bases, the J end by 6 bases, with 16 bases between. This CDR3 comprises 15 residues. Germline V CDR1 and CDR2: MNHEY, SVGAGI. CDR3 sequence (DNA): TGTGCCAGCAGTTACACCCGGGCAGTCAGAAATGGCTACACCTTC. Its protein is CASSYTRAVRNGYTF.